This is a list of T cell receptor beta chains from one sample in a study of cytomegalovirus exposure and HLA in healthy donors. This table comes from immunoSEQ multiplex PCR, and its TCRdb copy is limited to in-frame clones, with some not included. The sample contains 200,000 to 250,000 clones, under 85% of which appear only once. The sample taken for sequencing was PBMCs. These receptor sequences come from a woman aged 45-65 years in good health and CMV-seropositive. The CDR3 runs from the conserved cysteine through the conserved F or W. The order of the fields is clone size, J gene, V gene, D gene, CDR3 protein, CDR3 DNA. The D gene is left open where the match is weak. Part of the rows lack a size; the others show once, few, many or a class for expanded clones.

.,TRBJ1-2,TRBV2,TRBD1,CASSEALIGTGGASGYTF,TGTGCCAGCAGTGAAGCGCTTATCGGGACAGGGGGCGCGAGTGGCTACACCTTC
.,TRBJ2-7,TRBV4-1,TRBD2,CASSPRLAVSSSYEQYF,TGCGCCAGCAGCCCCAGACTAGCGGTATCGAGCTCCTACGAGCAGTACTTC
.,TRBJ2-7,TRBV29-1,.,CSVDLRKEGTYEQCF,TGCAGCGTTGACCTCCGCAAAGAGGGTACCTACGAGCAGTGCTTC
.,TRBJ2-1,TRBV18,TRBD1,CASSPTPGTGGNNEQFF,TGTGCCAGCTCACCAACCCCTGGGACAGGTGGGAACAATGAGCAGTTCTTC
.,TRBJ1-5,TRBV6-5,TRBD1,CASSLQGINQPQHF,TGTGCCAGCAGCCTACAGGGGATAAATCAGCCCCAGCATTTT
.,TRBJ1-1,TRBV4-3,TRBD1,CASSQLNGGQGVREAFF,TGCGCCAGCAGCCAATTGAACGGGGGACAGGGCGTTCGTGAAGCTTTCTTT
few,TRBJ1-2,TRBV4-3,TRBD1,CASSQDLTGSNYGYTF,TGCGCCAGCAGCCAAGACTTGACAGGGTCTAACTATGGCTACACCTTC
.,TRBJ1-2,TRBV6-5,TRBD1,CASSSGQELYYGYTF,TGTGCCAGCAGTTCAGGACAGGAGCTCTACTATGGCTACACCTTC
.,TRBJ2-7,TRBV7-9,.,CASSLEELEQYF,TGTGCCAGCAGCTTAGAAGAACTCGAGCAGTACTTC
few,TRBJ1-5,TRBV7-6,.,CASSSSARVQPQHF,TGTGCCAGCAGCTCTTCGGCCAGGGTTCAGCCCCAGCATTTT
.,TRBJ1-1,TRBV5-1,.,CASRGVNTEAFF,TGCGCCAGCAGAGGGGTGAACACTGAAGCTTTCTTT
.,TRBJ2-5,TRBV5-4,TRBD1,CASSLGTGEGETQYF,TGTGCCAGCAGTCTGGGGACAGGGGAAGGGGAGACCCAGTACTTC
.,TRBJ2-3,TRBV2,.,CASTLGDTQYF,TGTGCCAGCACGCTTGGCGATACGCAGTATTTT
few,TRBJ1-5,TRBV4-1,.,CASSQDPNQPQHF,TGCGCCAGCAGCCAAGATCCTAATCAGCCCCAGCATTTT
few,TRBJ2-3,TRBV19,.,CASRSRGDTQYF,TGTGCCAGTAGATCACGCGGGGATACGCAGTATTTT
.,TRBJ2-3,TRBV11-2,TRBD2,CASSGGLAGGPDTQYF,TGTGCCAGCAGCGGGGGACTAGCGGGGGGGCCAGATACGCAGTATTTT
.,TRBJ2-5,TRBV11-2,.,CASSLRGGDQETQYF,TGTGCCAGCAGCCTCCGGGGCGGGGACCAAGAGACCCAGTACTTC
.,TRBJ1-2,TRBV19,TRBD1,CASSALPGQLFYGYTF,TGTGCCAGTAGCGCCCTTCCGGGACAGTTGTTCTATGGCTACACCTTC
.,TRBJ1-5,TRBV30,.,CAWSVLYSNQPQHF,TGTGCCTGGAGTGTACTTTATAGCAATCAGCCCCAGCATTTT
once,TRBJ1-5,TRBV6-5,.,CASTNGGNQPQHF,TGTGCCAGCACCAACGGGGGAAATCAGCCCCAGCATTTT
.,TRBJ1-2,TRBV5-1,TRBD1,CASSDTGGLYGYTF,TGCGCCAGCAGCGACACAGGGGGTTTGTATGGCTACACCTTC
.,TRBJ2-5,TRBV6-1,.,CATTFSGEETQYF,TGTGCCACCACCTTTTCGGGGGAGGAAACCCAGTACTTC
once,TRBJ1-5,TRBV6-1,.,CASSRQENQPQHF,TGTGCCAGCAGTCGACAGGAGAATCAGCCCCAGCATTTT
.,TRBJ2-1,TRBV4-1,TRBD2,CASSQTSGGALEQFF,TGCGCCAGCAGCCAAACTAGCGGGGGGGCCCTTGAGCAGTTCTTC
.,TRBJ1-4,TRBV11-2,TRBD1,CASSLGDRGLRKLFF,TGTGCCAGCAGCTTAGGGGACAGGGGGCTTAGGAAACTGTTTTTT
.,TRBJ1-2,TRBV6-5,.,CASSSNTDYGYTF,TGTGCCAGCAGTTCCAACACCGACTATGGCTACACCTTC
.,TRBJ2-7,TRBV5-5,.,CASSLGPQHYF,TGTGCCAGCAGCTTGGGGCCTCAACACTACTTC
.,TRBJ1-3,TRBV6-5,TRBD1,CASSGTASSGNTIYF,TGTGCCAGCAGTGGGACAGCAAGCTCTGGAAACACCATATATTTT
.,TRBJ1-2,TRBV2,.,CASSEIGQFYGYTF,TGTGCCAGCAGTGAAATAGGACAGTTCTATGGCTACACCTTC
.,TRBJ1-5,TRBV18,.,CASSPGGAGNQPQHF,TGTGCCAGCTCACCAGGGGGCGCGGGCAATCAGCCCCAGCATTTT
.,TRBJ2-5,TRBV5-1,.,CASSAGQIGETQYF,TGCGCCAGCAGCGCGGGACAGATCGGGGAGACCCAGTACTTC
.,TRBJ1-1,TRBV11-2,TRBD1,CASSYTGVNTEAFF,TGTGCCAGCAGCTACACAGGGGTTAACACTGAAGCTTTCTTT
.,TRBJ2-7,TRBV15,TRBD2,CATSRGGVSTYEQYF,TGTGCCACCAGCAGGGGGGGGGTCTCCACCTACGAGCAGTACTTC
.,TRBJ1-2,TRBV7-9,.,CASSLHGATGYTF,TGTGCCAGCAGCTTACACGGAGCAACGGGCTACACCTTC
.,TRBJ1-5,TRBV18,.,CASSPSSNQPQHF,TGTGCCAGCTCACCAAGCAGCAATCAGCCCCAGCATTTT
.,TRBJ1-1,TRBV7-6,.,CASSLSPQGSNTEAFF,TGTGCCAGCAGCTTATCCCCCCAGGGCTCGAACACTGAAGCTTTCTTT
.,TRBJ2-7,TRBV7-9,.,CASSLYYEQYF,TGTGCCAGCAGCCTCTACTACGAGCAGTACTTC
.,TRBJ2-5,TRBV5-6,.,CASSLAGVQETQYF,TGTGCCAGCAGCTTAGCCGGGGTACAAGAGACCCAGTACTTC
.,TRBJ2-5,TRBV11-2,TRBD2,CASSWGGVNGETQYF,TGTGCCAGCAGCTGGGGAGGGGTGAATGGAGAGACCCAGTACTTC
.,TRBJ1-2,TRBV30,.,CAWTAGRDGYTF,TGTGCCTGGACCGCAGGGAGGGATGGCTACACCTTC
.,TRBJ1-6,TRBV5-4,TRBD1,CASSLGQGANSPLHF,TGTGCCAGCAGCTTGGGACAGGGGGCGAATTCACCCCTCCACTTT
.,TRBJ2-7,TRBV25-1,.,CASSAQHGSYEQYF,TGTGCCAGCAGTGCCCAACATGGCTCCTACGAGCAGTACTTC
.,TRBJ2-5,TRBV5-1,TRBD1,CASSRQPTGAETQYF,TGCGCCAGCAGCCGGCAGCCGACAGGGGCCGAGACCCAGTACTTC
.,TRBJ1-1,TRBV7-3,TRBD1,CASSLDRDTEAFF,TGTGCCAGCAGCCTGGACAGGGACACTGAAGCTTTCTTT